The present T cell receptor beta chain was sequenced within a study of cytotoxic CD8 clonotypes in ibrutinib-treated CLL. On the study more broadly: Partial responses numbered roughly 25 and complete responses 2; after a median about 62 months, roughly 15 stayed remitted and about twelve progressed. Overall study findings and caveats: Clonality rose at ibrutinib response, held steady in sustained remission, and fell toward baseline at progression. Researchers report that baseline clonality outpaced age-matched healthy donors and tracked circulating CD8+ T-cell counts.

Worth noting for this clone: Its specificity is unknown.

The CDR3 contains 12 residues. CDR1 and CDR2 from the germline V gene are WNHNN and SYGVQD (reference sequence). V lost 6 bases, J lost 6 bases, and 8 bases lay in between. The assay was immunoSEQ multiplex PCR, and TCRdb's table has in-frame clones only and misses some. Of 200,000 to 250,000 clones in the sample, 70% were seen once. The genes are TRBV10-1 and TRBJ1-4; D perhaps matches TRBD1 (5 bases). Sequenced here: PBMCs, sampled after 12 months of ibrutinib treatment. The clonotype was recovered from a human donor with chronic lymphocytic leukemia. CDR3 sequence reads: CASSRDDEKLFF. The DNA of the CDR3 is TGCGCCAGCAGCAGGGACGATGAAAAACTGTTTTTT.